These 20 T cell receptor beta chains came from one sample sequenced in a study of control samples from healthy donors and cancer patients. Clones were sequenced by immunoSEQ multiplex PCR, and TCRdb holds only the in-frame ones, with some missing. The sample yields some 150,000 clones, about 94% seen once. Sequencing input: PBMCs. Every receptor here comes from a man aged 55 to 70 with colorectal cancer.

The chain's CDR3 is CASSSDGQGGYEKLFF. Here the CDR3 DNA reads TGCGCCAGCAGCTCAGACGGACAGGGAGGATACGAAAAACTGTTTTTT. The J gene is TRBJ1-4, the V gene TRBV5-1; 8 nucleotides agree with TRBD1. V dropped 3 bases and J dropped 8; count of bases not matched to a gene: 12. This CDR3 is 16 amino acids long. Germline loops: CDR1 SGHRS, CDR2 YFSETQ.

The chain employs TRBV19 and TRBJ1-5; D possibly corresponds to TRBD1 (5 bases). Germline V gives CDR1 LNHDA, CDR2 SQIVND (reference sequence). The CDR3 spans 14 residues. Trimming removed 10 bases at V and 0 bases at J, with 13 bases between. The CDR3 region is CATQTEYSNQPQHF. For the CDR3, the DNA is TGTGCCACTCAGACAGAATATAGCAATCAGCCCCAGCATTTT.

This chain connects TRBV19 to TRBJ2-2, with 11 bases lining up with TRBD1. There are 14 residues in the CDR3. Per germline, CDR1 LNHDA and CDR2 SQIVND (reference sequence). After removal of 6 bases from V and 5 bases from J, the junction contained 2 bases not matched to a gene. DNA of the CDR3: TGTGCCAGTAGCGGGACAGGGGGAACCGGGGAGCTGTTTTTT. As protein: CASSGTGGTGELFF. Complete variable domain (other parts from reference TRBV19 and TRBJ2-2): DGGITQSPKYLFRKEGQNVTLSCEQNLNHDAMYWYRQDPGQGLRLIYYSQIVNDFQKGDIAEGYSVSREKKESFPLTVTSAQKNPTAFYLCASSGTGGTGELFFGEGSRLTVL.

The rearrangement uses TRBV19 and TRBJ2-1, with 7 bases lining up with TRBD2. CDR3 size: 13 residues. CDR1 and CDR2 from the germline V gene are LNHDA and SQIVND (reference sequence). Germline trimming cut 7 bases from V and 9 bases from J; bases unmatched to any gene: 9. The CDR3 loop is CASTPWSSGEQFF. CDR3 nucleotide sequence: TGTGCCAGTACCCCATGGTCTAGCGGTGAGCAGTTCTTC. The full variable domain, with the rest looked up from reference TRBV19 and TRBJ2-1, is DGGITQSPKYLFRKEGQNVTLSCEQNLNHDAMYWYRQDPGQGLRLIYYSQIVNDFQKGDIAEGYSVSREKKESFPLTVTSAQKNPTAFYLCASTPWSSGEQFFGPGTRLTVL.

The chain combines TRBV9 with TRBJ2-7; tentatively, D is TRBD2 (7 bases). The germline gives CDR1 SGDLS, CDR2 YYNGEE. V was clipped by 2 bases and J by 2 bases, with 17 bases between them. This CDR3 has 16 residues. The DNA for the CDR3 is TGTGCCAGCAGCGTCACAACGGGGGGCGCCGCCTACGAGCAGTACTTC. Protein product: CASSVTTGGAAYEQYF.

The chain recombines TRBV18 with TRBJ1-3, with 8 bases aligning to TRBD1. After removal of 0 bases from V and 0 bases from J, the junction contained 4 bases not matched to a gene. This CDR3 spans 17 amino acids. Germline CDR1 reads KGHSH; CDR2 reads LQKENI. The CDR3 DNA sequence: TGTGCCAGCTCACCACCGGGACAGGTCCCCTCTGGAAACACCATATATTTT. Its translation: CASSPPGQVPSGNTIYF.

The J gene is TRBJ2-3, the V gene TRBV5-1; TRBD1 aligns across 7 bases. The length of the CDR3 is 16 residues. The J segment lost 1 base and the V segment lost 2 bases, leaving 7 bases of the junction unmatched. Germline CDR1 is SGHRS and CDR2 is YFSETQ. Written as DNA, the CDR3 is TGCGCCAGCAGCTTCCATGGGACAGAGCGCACAGATACGCAGTATTTT. Residues: CASSFHGTERTDTQYF.

The rearrangement joins TRBV4-3 to TRBJ1-1; the D is unclear. The CDR3 contains 15 residues. Trimming removed 0 bases at V and 1 base at J, with 9 bases between. Per germline, CDR1 LGHNA and CDR2 YSLEER. CDR3 amino acids: CASSQEATTNTEAFF. In nucleotides, the CDR3 is TGCGCCAGCAGCCAAGAGGCCACGACGAACACTGAAGCTTTCTTT.

The CDR3 coding sequence is TGTGCCAGCAGTTTAGTCCCTAGCGGGGCCAGGGGGGAGCTGTTTTTT. Amino acid sequence: CASSLVPSGARGELFF. The chain is built from TRBV27 and TRBJ2-2; 9 bases align to TRBD2. CDR3 length equals 16 residues. CDR1 is MNHEY, CDR2 SMNVEV, per germline (reference sequence). V lost 2 bases, J lost 8 bases, and 9 bases stayed unmatched.

As concerns this clone: The sample contains more than one DNA sequence encoding this CDR3. The J gene is TRBJ2-7, the V gene TRBV6-1; tentative D call: TRBD2 (5 bases). V was cut by 2 bases and J by 0 bases, with 8 bases left in between. The CDR3 runs to 14 residues. CDR1 MNHNS and CDR2 SASEGT come from the germline V gene. The CDR3 nucleotides read TGTGCCAGCAGTGAACTGGGAGCCTCCTACGAGCAGTACTTC. Protein sequence: CASSELGASYEQYF.

The chain recombines TRBV3-1 (or the pseudogene TRBV3-2) with TRBJ1-6; 8 nucleotides align to TRBD1. Germline CDR1 reads LGHDT; CDR2 reads YNNKEL (reference sequence). This CDR3 contains 15 residues. V shed 5 bases, J shed 10 bases, and the junction held 10 bases outside the gene matches. CDR3 bases: TGTGCCAGCAGCGGATATACAGGGGGGCCCTCACCCCTCCACTTT. It is translated as CASSGYTGGPSPLHF.

The rearrangement uses TRBV3-1 (or the pseudogene TRBV3-2) and TRBJ1-1, with D hard to call. The V end was cut by 5 bases, the J end by 0 bases, with 4 bases between. This CDR3 region has 12 residues. The germline V gene encodes CDR1 LGHDT and CDR2 YNNKEL (reference sequence). CDR3 sequence reads: CASSSMNTEAFF. CDR3 DNA sequence: TGTGCCAGCAGCTCAATGAACACTGAAGCTTTCTTT.

Concerning this clone itself: The junction and the germline gene differ at one end; a read error may be behind it. CDR3 bases: TGCAGCGTCGAAGGAGGACGGATCAACTATGGCTACACCTTC. It is translated as CSVEGGRINYGYTF. V gene TRBV29-1 combines with J gene TRBJ1-2, with D uncertain. The germline V gene encodes CDR1 SQVTM and CDR2 ANQGSEA. This CDR3 has 14 amino acids.

V gene TRBV28 combines with J gene TRBJ1-1; 7 bases agree with TRBD1. The length of the CDR3 is 16 residues. CDR1 and CDR2 from the germline V gene are MDHEN and SYDVKM. Germline trimming cut 4 bases from V and 5 bases from J; bases unmatched to any gene: 13. CDR3: CASSSTPTGLRTEAFF. As DNA, the CDR3 is TGTGCCAGCAGTTCTACCCCGACAGGGCTTCGGACTGAAGCTTTCTTT.

The chain couples TRBV30 to TRBJ1-2, with D perhaps matching TRBD1 (5 bases). V was pared by 0 bases and J by 6 bases, with 17 bases between. The CDR3 has 15 amino acids. Looked up from germline, CDR1 is GTSNPN and CDR2 is SVGIG (reference sequence). DNA for the CDR3: TGTGCCTGGAGTGTACTACGGGGGGTGGGAAATGGCTACACCTTC. Translating it yields CAWSVLRGVGNGYTF.

The chain joins TRBV9 to TRBJ1-5, with D possibly matching TRBD1 (5 bases). V shed 0 bases and J shed 2 bases, with 6 bases lying between them. This CDR3 is 14 amino acids long. Germline V lookup: CDR1 SGDLS, CDR2 YYNGEE. CDR3 sequence reads: CASSVGGGNQPQHF. In nucleotides, the CDR3 is TGTGCCAGCAGCGTAGGAGGGGGCAATCAGCCCCAGCATTTT.

V is TRBV4-1 and J is TRBJ2-3; a possible D gene is TRBD2 (6 bases). V was shortened by 4 bases and J by 2 bases, with 10 bases between the two germline ends. The germline V gene encodes CDR1 MGHRA and CDR2 YSYEKL. The length of the CDR3 is 14 residues. The CDR3 region is CASSPGGVTDTQYF. The CDR3 DNA sequence: TGCGCCAGCAGCCCTGGAGGGGTCACAGATACGCAGTATTTT.

The chain joins TRBV5-4 to TRBJ1-2; D may be TRBD1 (6 bases). This CDR3 comprises 15 residues. Germline V lookup: CDR1 SGHNT, CDR2 YYREEE (reference sequence). The V end was cut by 3 bases, the J end by 6 bases, with 18 bases between. This CDR3 reads CASSSNRQDQNGYTF. The CDR3 DNA is TGTGCCAGCAGCTCTAATCGACAGGATCAAAATGGCTACACCTTC.

This clone came up once. This chain joins TRBV5-1 and TRBJ2-5; D possibly corresponds to TRBD2 (5 bases). The germline V and J ends were trimmed by 0 bases and 4 bases, with 13 bases remaining between them. This CDR3 spans 15 amino acids. CDR1 SGHRS and CDR2 YFSETQ come from the germline V gene. The chain's CDR3 is CASSLVPSRGETQYF. DNA for the CDR3: TGCGCCAGCAGCTTGGTACCTTCCCGGGGAGAGACCCAGTACTTC.

The V gene is TRBV30, the J gene TRBJ1-6, with TRBD1 matching 7 bases. Per germline, CDR1 GTSNPN and CDR2 SVGIG (reference sequence). This CDR3 is built from 18 residues. The V and J ends lost 0 bases and 0 bases, in that order; junction bases with no gene match: 8. The CDR3 bases are TGTGCCTGGAGTGTACTCTCGGGACAGATCTCCTATAATTCACCCCTCCACTTT. It codes for CAWSVLSGQISYNSPLHF. The full variable domain, completed using reference TRBV30 and TRBJ1-6, is SQTIHQWPATLVQPVGSPLSLECTVEGTSNPNLYWYRQAAGRGLQLLFYSVGIGQISSEVPQNLSASRPQDRQFILSSKKLLLSDSGFYLCAWSVLSGQISYNSPLHFGNGTRLTVT.